These 21 T cell receptor beta chains share one sample of origin, sequenced in a study of human T cells and chemical hapten exposure. TCRdb reanalysed the RACE reads using MiXCR and keeps one entry per CDR3 protein. In the table there are under 450,000 distinct CDR3 sequences, 4.8% of which are singletons. As for time point: patch test 1, 2 weeks after DPC sensitization. This sample's treatment: therapeutic diphenylcyclopropenone sensitization with weekly scalp DPC. The starting material was whole blood, obtained in connection with sensitization to the hapten diphenylcyclopropenone (DPC). Receptor source: a woman between 45 and 60 years old with alopecia areata. Some clones in this sample may be carry-over from other donors' samples.

V gene TRBV6-5 combines with J gene TRBJ1-3; no clear D gene. The germline CDR1 and CDR2 sequences are MNHEY and SVGAGI. V shed 4 bases and J shed 0 bases, with 10 bases lying between them. The CDR3 runs 15 residues. The CDR3 is CASSSRVSSGNTIYF. The CDR3 region has the DNA TGTGCCAGCAGTTCCCGAGTTAGCTCTGGAAACACCATATATTTT.

The table lists this clonotype with a few counts. The rearrangement uses TRBV27 and TRBJ2-1; possibly TRBD2 for D (6 bases). In germline, CDR1 is MNHEY, CDR2 SMNVEV (reference sequence). V lost 3 bases and J lost 5, with 14 bases in between. The CDR3 has 15 amino acids. The CDR3 DNA follows: TGTGCCAGCAGTTTCCCGGGGACTGATAACAATGAGCAGTTCTTC. Its translation: CASSFPGTDNNEQFF.

The table lists this clonotype with many counts. The chain recombines TRBV6-6 with TRBJ1-6; TRBD1 aligns across 9 bases. Germline V lookup: CDR1 MNHNY, CDR2 SVGAGI (reference sequence). V dropped 6 bases and J dropped 1; count of bases not matched to a gene: 4. This CDR3 comprises 16 residues. CDR3 loop: CASRPQGASYNSPLHF. The CDR3 DNA sequence: TGTGCCAGCAGGCCACAGGGGGCTTCCTATAATTCACCCCTCCACTTT.

This clonotype was counted between two and nine times. This chain joins TRBV2 and TRBJ1-4, with D hard to call. The germline gives CDR1 SNHLY, CDR2 FYNNEI. CDR3 length: 14 residues. V lost 8 bases to trimming and J lost 0 bases, with 10 bases between them. The CDR3 region is CASSTGATNEKLFF. CDR3 nucleotide sequence: TGTGCCAGCTCGACGGGAGCAACTAATGAAAAACTGTTTTTT.

This clonotype was recorded at least ten times. The CDR3 coding sequence is TGCGCCAGCAGCTTCGGTACAGGGGGCTATCAGCCCCAGCATTTT. This gives the protein CASSFGTGGYQPQHF. V usage is TRBV5-1 and J usage is TRBJ1-5; TRBD1 aligns across 9 bases. Germline CDR1 reads SGHRS; CDR2 reads YFSETQ. The CDR3 runs 15 residues. Germline trimming cut 2 bases from V and 5 bases from J; bases unmatched to any gene: 5.

This clonotype was recorded at least ten times. The rearrangement uses TRBV18 and TRBJ2-7; 7 bases are shared with TRBD1. V was pared by 3 bases and J by 0 bases, with 5 bases of the junction left unmatched. Germline V gives CDR1 KGHSH, CDR2 LQKENI. CDR3 length: 15 residues. The CDR3 region is CASSPQTGSSYEQYF. The CDR3 DNA follows: TGTGCCAGCTCACCGCAGACAGGGAGCTCCTACGAGCAGTACTTC.

Ten or more counts support this clonotype. This chain links TRBV6-2 or TRBV6-3 with TRBJ2-2; D is perhaps TRBD2 (6 bases). Germline V gene lookup returns CDR1 MNHEY and CDR2 SVGEGT. The CDR3 runs 15 residues. Trimming removed 5 bases at V and 4 bases at J, with 14 bases between. The CDR3 sequence: CASSRDSFSTGELFF. CDR3 DNA: TGTGCCAGCAGTCGGGACTCCTTTTCCACCGGGGAGCTGTTTTTT.

This clonotype was detected many times. V usage is TRBV7-9 and J usage is TRBJ1-5, with a weak D call TRBD1 (5 bases). The germline CDR1 and CDR2 sequences are SEHNR and FQNEAQ (reference sequence). Between the trimmed V and J ends, which lost 3 bases and 5 bases, there was a span of 11 bases. The CDR3 has 14 amino acids. The CDR3 region is CASSLGDGDQPQHF. The CDR3 nucleotides read TGTGCCAGCAGCTTGGGGGACGGGGATCAGCCCCAGCATTTT.

The table lists this clonotype with many counts. The V and J genes are TRBV6-6 and TRBJ1-3; D ambiguous. V was shortened by 1 base and J by 4 bases, with 17 bases between the two germline ends. This CDR3 has 17 amino acids. The germline CDR1 and CDR2 sequences are MNHNY and SVGAGI (reference sequence). CDR3 region: CASSYYPGGNGGNTIYF. CDR3 DNA: TGTGCCAGCAGTTACTACCCAGGAGGAAACGGGGGAAACACCATATATTTT.

This clonotype was seen ten or more times. This rearrangement joins TRBV7-2 to TRBJ1-1, with no clear D. V dropped 4 bases and J dropped 4 bases, with 13 bases sitting between them. This CDR3 has 14 residues. Germline CDR1 is SGHTA and CDR2 is FQGNSA. CDR3 protein: CASSSQPGSTEAFF. The CDR3 DNA is TGTGCCAGCAGCTCCCAACCCGGTAGCACTGAAGCTTTCTTT.

The sample holds many counts of this clonotype. The chain links TRBV4-3 to TRBJ2-1; 11 positions match TRBD2. Unmatched junction bases numbered 2, after V lost 4 bases and J lost 3 bases. The CDR3 totals 15 residues. Germline CDR1 LGHNA, CDR2 YSLEER. The CDR3 nucleotides read TGCGCCAGCAGCCCGACTAGCGGGGTCTACAATGAGCAGTTCTTC. It codes for CASSPTSGVYNEQFF.

The chain is built from TRBV6-1 and TRBJ1-5; 10 nucleotides line up with TRBD1. The trim removed 6 bases at V and 1 base at J, leaving 3 bases unmatched. Germline V gene lookup returns CDR1 MNHNS and CDR2 SASEGT. The CDR3 is 15 amino acids. The CDR3 spells CASRRQGASNQPQHF. The CDR3 DNA follows: TGTGCCAGCAGACGACAGGGGGCAAGCAATCAGCCCCAGCATTTT.

In this sample, this clonotype turned up many times. V is TRBV27 and J is TRBJ1-2, with D perhaps TRBD1 (5 bases). This CDR3 contains 15 residues. The germline gives CDR1 MNHEY, CDR2 SMNVEV (reference sequence). V was shortened by 0 bases and J by 3 bases, with 11 bases between the two germline ends. In DNA, the CDR3 is TGTGCCAGCAGTTTATCGCAGGGATACCACTATGGCTACACCTTC. Translating gives CASSLSQGYHYGYTF.

This clonotype was found many times. The chain uses TRBV2 and TRBJ2-1, with TRBD1 matching 7 bases. CDR1 and CDR2 from the germline V gene are SNHLY and FYNNEI. V was clipped by 5 bases and J by 6 bases; unmatched bases: 7. The length of the CDR3 is 14 residues. The CDR3 nucleotides are TGTGCCAGCAGTAGGGACAGCGCCAGCAATGAGCAGTTCTTC. Translating it yields CASSRDSASNEQFF.

This clonotype has just a few counts. V gene TRBV20-1 combines with J gene TRBJ1-5; 7 bases are shared with TRBD1. This CDR3 spans 13 amino acids. Looked up from germline, CDR1 is DFQATT and CDR2 is SNEGSKA (reference sequence). Unmatched junction bases numbered 6, after V lost 6 bases and J lost 4 bases. Here the CDR3 reads CSAPEGANQPQHF. The CDR3 DNA follows: TGCAGTGCCCCAGAGGGGGCTAATCAGCCCCAGCATTTT.

This clonotype showed up just a few times. The V and J genes are TRBV6-6 and TRBJ2-5; possible D gene TRBD2, 6 bases. The germline gives CDR1 MNHNY, CDR2 SVGAGI (reference sequence). The CDR3 loop spans 14 amino acids. V lost 0 bases and J lost 4, with 9 bases in between. CDR3 in DNA: TGTGCCAGCAGTTACTCGTGGGGGGTAGAGACCCAGTACTTC. It is translated as CASSYSWGVETQYF.

In this sample, this clonotype turned up many times. The gene calls are TRBV10-3 and TRBJ1-5, with a tentative D call TRBD1 (5 bases). This CDR3 region has 13 residues. The germline gives CDR1 ENHRY, CDR2 SYGVKD. Trimming cost V 3 bases and J 7 bases, with 10 bases left between them. CDR3 region: CAISDRERQPQHF. CDR3 coding DNA: TGTGCCATCAGTGACAGGGAACGACAGCCCCAGCATTTT.

V gene TRBV28 combines with J gene TRBJ1-5; D might be TRBD1 (5 bases). From germline, CDR1 is MDHEN and CDR2 SYDVKM. The V gene lost 7 bases and the J gene lost 7 bases, with 17 bases spanning the gap. This CDR3 spans 14 amino acids. CDR3 sequence: CASTWGGVGQPQHF. The CDR3 DNA follows: TGTGCCAGCACCTGGGGGGGTGTTGGCCAGCCCCAGCATTTT.

At least ten counts were recorded for this clonotype. J is TRBJ1-5 and V is TRBV5-1, with D possibly being TRBD1 (5 bases). This CDR3 comprises 15 residues. The V gene's germline CDR1 is SGHRS and CDR2 YFSETQ. Trimming removed 1 base at V and 3 bases at J, with 11 bases between. CDR3 sequence reads: CASSLIPDNNQPQHF. DNA for the CDR3: TGCGCCAGCAGCTTGATACCGGACAACAATCAGCCCCAGCATTTT. The full variable domain, in which reference TRBV5-1 and TRBJ1-5 provide the parts outside the CDR3, is KAGVTQTPRYLIKTRGQQVTLSCSPISGHRSVSWYQQTPGQGLQFLFEYFSETQRNKGNFPGRFSGRQFSNSRSEMNVSTLELGDSALYLCASSLIPDNNQPQHFGDGTRLSIL.

This clonotype has only a few counts. This chain connects TRBV6-6 to TRBJ2-6, with a weak D call TRBD1 (5 bases). Germline CDR1 is MNHNY and CDR2 is SVGAGI (reference sequence). The CDR3 is 15 amino acids. V shed 4 bases and J shed 1 base, with 8 bases lying between them. CDR3: CASSSQVSGANVLTF. The CDR3 nucleotides read TGTGCCAGCAGTTCACAGGTGTCTGGGGCCAACGTCCTGACTTTC.

This clonotype was seen repeatedly, ten times or more. The genes are TRBV2 and TRBJ2-3; no firm D call. The CDR3 consists of 12 residues. V lost 4 bases and J lost 6, with 8 bases in between. The germline gives CDR1 SNHLY, CDR2 FYNNEI. The CDR3 here is CASSGLSDTQYF. As DNA, the CDR3 is TGTGCCAGCAGTGGACTTTCCGATACGCAGTATTTT.